This entry describes one TCR beta chain. The target antigen is unknown. Gene names follow the mouse nomenclature. The read falls 1 residue short of the CDR3 end, and the missing part is taken from the germline J gene. This record belongs to a study of tissue T cells after allogeneic stem cell transplantation. General study points: Sampling depth was limited, and the cohort was small and clinically varied.

The length of the CDR3 is 13 residues. V shed 2 bases and J shed 0 bases, with 5 bases lying between them. CDR1 is SGHSN, CDR2 HYEKVE, per germline. Method: immunoSEQ multiplex PCR; TCRdb's copy keeps in-frame clones and lacks some. This sample has about 48,000 clones, with approximately 70% found just once. This TCR derives from a pool of C57BL/6 mice in good health. Sequencing was carried out using sorted cells pooled from one or two spleens. The rearrangement uses TRBV12-1 and TRBJ2-4; perhaps TRBD1 as D (5 bases). Partial CDR3 DNA: TGTGCCAGCTCTCGACAGAGTCAAAACACCTTGTAC. Encoded protein: CASSRQSQNTLY. The entire CDR3 reads CASSRQSQNTLYF. The full variable domain, rest sourced from reference TRBV12-1 and TRBJ2-4, is DSGVVQSPRHIIKEKGGRSVLTCIPISGHSNVVWYQQTLGKELKFLIQHYEKVERDKGFLPSRFSVQQFDDYHSEMNMSALELEDSAMYFCASSRQSQNTLYFGAGTRLSVL.